A selection of T cell receptor beta chains follows, all from one sample in a study of OX40 agonist ivuxolimab in advanced cancers. The data were produced by immunoSEQ multiplex PCR, yet TCRdb's version contains in-frame clones alone and is incomplete. The data show more than 50,000 clones, approximately 90% seen once. The specimen comprised CD4+ or CD8+ T cells sorted from blood, sampled in a trial of the OX40 agonist ivuxolimab. Receptors were obtained from an adult with an advanced solid tumor such as melanoma, head and neck, liver or kidney cancer. The CDR3 runs from the conserved cysteine through the conserved F or W. The D gene is left open where the match is weak. Size is omitted from some rows. Given values are once, few, many or a class for expanded clones.

d_gene	v_gene	len	abundance	j_gene	CDR3aa	CDR3nt
.	TRBV4-1	15	.	TRBJ2-5	CASTRGYHPQETQYF	TGCGCCAGCACGAGGGGTTACCACCCTCAAGAGACCCAGTACTTC
TRBD1	TRBV28	17	.	TRBJ2-2	CASTLTSGQSNTGELFF	TGTGCCAGCACCCTAACTTCGGGACAGAGTAATACCGGGGAGCTGTTTTTT
TRBD2	TRBV6-5	15	.	TRBJ2-3	CASRPPGGYTDTQYF	TGTGCCAGTCGCCCCCCGGGGGGGTACACAGATACGCAGTATTTT
.	TRBV27	16	.	TRBJ2-7	CASSGITATRSYEQYF	TGTGCCAGCAGCGGGATAACAGCTACCCGTTCCTACGAGCAGTACTTC
.	TRBV5-4	11	.	TRBJ1-1	CASSSGGEAFF	TGTGCCAGCAGCTCGGGGGGGGAAGCTTTCTTT
TRBD1	TRBV12-5	14	.	TRBJ2-5	CASGSDRAEETQYF	TGTGCTAGTGGTTCCGACAGGGCTGAAGAGACCCAGTACTTC
.	TRBV29-1	12	.	TRBJ1-2	CSVEAENYGYTF	TGCAGCGTTGAGGCGGAGAACTATGGCTACACCTTC
.	TRBV11-3	14	.	TRBJ2-2	CASSWTENTGELFF	TGTGCCAGCAGCTGGACAGAGAACACCGGGGAGCTGTTTTTT
.	TRBV6-6	16	.	TRBJ2-1	CASSYSTQSSYNEQFF	TGTGCCAGCAGTTACTCGACACAGAGCTCCTACAATGAGCAGTTCTTC
.	TRBV28	13	.	TRBJ1-2	CASTSYNTYGYTF	TGTGCCAGCACCTCTTACAATACCTATGGCTACACCTTC
TRBD1	TRBV29-1	16	.	TRBJ1-2	CSVESRDRVYDYGYTF	TGCAGCGTTGAATCTCGCGACAGGGTATATGACTATGGCTACACCTTC
.	TRBV5-1	16	.	TRBJ2-2	CASSLAFSGNTGELFF	TGCGCCAGCAGCTTGGCCTTTTCCGGGAACACCGGGGAGCTGTTTTTT
TRBD1	TRBV6-1	14	.	TRBJ2-2	CAIETGGNTGELFF	TGTGCCATCGAGACAGGGGGGAACACCGGGGAGCTGTTTTTT
.	TRBV19	14	.	TRBJ1-2	CASSIPGDNYGYTF	TGTGCCAGTAGTATACCCGGGGACAACTATGGCTACACCTTC
.	TRBV19	13	.	TRBJ2-1	CASSIGAYNEQFF	TGTGCCAGTAGTATAGGAGCCTACAATGAGCAGTTCTTC
.	TRBV10-3	14	.	TRBJ2-3	CATQEGGRGDTQYF	TGTGCCACTCAGGAGGGGGGGCGAGGAGATACGCAGTATTTT
TRBD2	TRBV27	16	.	TRBJ2-1	CASSLSASGVLDEQFF	TGTGCCAGCAGTTTATCGGCCAGCGGGGTTCTGGATGAGCAGTTCTTC
.	TRBV7-9	13	.	TRBJ1-2	CASSLAGAYGYTF	TGTGCCAGCAGCTTAGCGGGAGCCTATGGCTACACCTTC
.	TRBV30	15	.	TRBJ2-5	CAWSPQQGTQETQYF	TGTGCCTGGAGTCCACAACAGGGAACCCAAGAGACCCAGTACTTC
TRBD2	TRBV9	15	.	TRBJ2-1	CASSEGLAEYNEQFF	TGTGCCAGCAGCGAAGGACTAGCGGAATACAATGAGCAGTTCTTC
.	TRBV28	13	.	TRBJ2-2	CASSFMEAGELFF	TGTGCCAGCAGTTTCATGGAAGCCGGGGAGCTGTTTTTT
.	TRBV27	15	.	TRBJ2-7	CASSRNRAGSYEQYF	TGTGCCAGCAGCCGAAACAGGGCAGGGTCCTACGAGCAGTACTTC
TRBD2	TRBV6-6	14	.	TRBJ2-1	CASSPGGPGSEQFF	TGTGCCAGCAGTCCGGGGGGGCCAGGGAGTGAGCAGTTCTTC
TRBD1	TRBV9	15	many	TRBJ1-4	CASSVGQGGDEKLFF	TGTGCCAGCAGCGTAGGACAGGGGGGAGATGAAAAACTGTTTTTT
.	TRBV29-1	12	.	TRBJ2-1	CSVESSYNEQFF	TGCAGCGTTGAAAGCAGTTACAATGAGCAGTTCTTC
.	TRBV29-1	13	.	TRBJ2-7	CSVLTGTSYEQYF	TGCAGCGTTTTAACCGGGACTTCCTACGAGCAGTACTTC
.	TRBV7-9	11	.	TRBJ1-1	CASSFGSEAFF	TGTGCCAGCAGCTTTGGCAGCGAAGCTTTCTTT
.	TRBV18	13	.	TRBJ2-3	CASSRGASDTQYF	TGTGCCAGCTCACGGGGGGCCTCAGATACGCAGTATTTT
.	TRBV7-6	15	.	TRBJ2-7	CASSLGQGVGYEQYF	TGTGCCAGCAGCTTGGGGCAGGGAGTCGGCTACGAGCAGTACTTC
.	TRBV5-1	14	.	TRBJ2-3	CASSLPTSTDTQYF	TGCGCCAGCAGCTTACCGACTAGCACAGATACGCAGTATTTT
.	TRBV11-2	14	.	TRBJ2-1	CASSLVSRDNEQFF	TGTGCCAGCAGCTTAGTTTCCAGGGACAATGAGCAGTTCTTC
.	TRBV4-1	11	once	TRBJ2-7	CASSDIYEQYF	TGCGCCAGCAGCGACATCTACGAGCAGTACTTC
.	TRBV27	13	.	TRBJ2-7	CASSYVRTYEQYF	TGTGCCAGCAGTTACGTCAGAACCTACGAGCAGTACTTC
TRBD2	TRBV7-8	15	once	TRBJ2-5	CASSPQRGAQETQYF	TGTGCCAGCAGCCCCCAGCGGGGGGCGCAAGAGACCCAGTACTTC
.	TRBV19	12	.	TRBJ2-3	CASSIGTDTQYF	TGTGCCAGTAGTATCGGCACAGATACGCAGTATTTT
TRBD1	TRBV27	12	.	TRBJ2-1	CASSPTGFEQFF	TGTGCCAGCAGCCCGACAGGGTTTGAGCAGTTCTTC
.	TRBV5-1	14	.	TRBJ1-1	CASSPGWVNTEAFF	TGCGCCAGCAGCCCCGGTTGGGTGAACACTGAAGCTTTCTTT
TRBD1	TRBV4-1	16	.	TRBJ1-2	CASSQDIGQGLGGYTF	TGCGCCAGCAGCCAAGATATAGGACAGGGGTTAGGTGGCTACACCTTC
.	TRBV27	19	once	TRBJ1-1	CASSLKGVYYDTMNTEAFF	TGTGCCAGCAGTTTAAAGGGGGTATATTATGATACCATGAACACTGAAGCTTTCTTT
TRBD1	TRBV19	15	.	TRBJ1-2	CASSIVAQGTDGYTF	TGTGCCAGTAGTATAGTTGCACAGGGGACTGATGGCTACACCTTC
.	TRBV12-5	15	.	TRBJ2-5	CASGLVGGLPETQYF	TGTGCTAGTGGTTTGGTCGGGGGACTGCCGGAGACCCAGTACTTC
.	TRBV27	13	.	TRBJ1-1	CASSSGQNTEAFF	TGTGCCAGCAGTTCAGGTCAGAACACTGAAGCTTTCTTT
TRBD1	TRBV5-1	14	.	TRBJ1-1	CASSWDRDGTEAFF	TGCGCCAGCAGTTGGGACAGGGACGGGACTGAAGCTTTCTTT
.	TRBV4-1	16	once	TRBJ2-5	CASSQLTTEEQETQYF	TGCGCCAGCAGCCAACTTACGACAGAGGAGCAAGAGACCCAGTACTTC
.	TRBV6-6	12	.	TRBJ2-1	CASSLGSDEQFF	TGTGCCAGCAGTTTAGGGTCCGATGAGCAGTTCTTC
.	TRBV19	14	.	TRBJ1-1	CASSIMGISTEAFF	TGTGCCAGTAGTATAATGGGGATTAGCACTGAAGCTTTCTTT
.	TRBV6-5	13	.	TRBJ1-1	CASSSGAWTEAFF	TGTGCCAGCAGTTCAGGGGCGTGGACTGAAGCTTTCTTT
.	TRBV28	13	.	TRBJ1-6	CASSLYSNSPLHF	TGTGCCAGCAGTTTATATAGTAATTCACCCCTCCACTTT
.	TRBV7-9	18	.	TRBJ1-1	CASSSEVGIRQGYTEAFF	TGTGCCAGCAGCTCCGAGGTTGGTATTCGGCAAGGGTACACTGAAGCTTTCTTT
TRBD1	TRBV11-2	16	.	TRBJ2-7	CASSPRADRGKDEQYF	TGTGCCAGCAGCCCTAGGGCCGACAGGGGGAAGGACGAGCAGTACTTC
.	TRBV2	12	.	TRBJ2-1	CARGGGYNEQFF	TGTGCCAGGGGAGGAGGTTACAATGAGCAGTTCTTC
TRBD1	TRBV5-8	14	.	TRBJ2-3	CASSTGQGTDTQYF	TGTGCCAGCAGCACCGGACAGGGGACAGATACGCAGTATTTT
.	TRBV29-1	12	.	TRBJ1-1	CSVERGAPEAFF	TGCAGCGTTGAGAGGGGGGCACCTGAAGCTTTCTTT
TRBD1	TRBV19	14	.	TRBJ1-1	CASSISRGGTEAFF	TGTGCCAGTAGTATTTCCAGGGGGGGCACTGAAGCTTTCTTT
TRBD1	TRBV27	13	.	TRBJ2-7	CASSYQTGQEQYF	TGTGCCAGCAGTTATCAGACAGGGCAGGAGCAGTACTTC
TRBD1	TRBV6-5	13	.	TRBJ2-1	CASSYFTGGPLFF	TGTGCCAGCAGTTACTTCACAGGGGGCCCCCTGTTCTTC
.	TRBV6-5	14	.	TRBJ1-2	CASSPLSAAYGYTF	TGTGCCAGCAGTCCCCTTTCCGCTGCCTATGGCTACACCTTC